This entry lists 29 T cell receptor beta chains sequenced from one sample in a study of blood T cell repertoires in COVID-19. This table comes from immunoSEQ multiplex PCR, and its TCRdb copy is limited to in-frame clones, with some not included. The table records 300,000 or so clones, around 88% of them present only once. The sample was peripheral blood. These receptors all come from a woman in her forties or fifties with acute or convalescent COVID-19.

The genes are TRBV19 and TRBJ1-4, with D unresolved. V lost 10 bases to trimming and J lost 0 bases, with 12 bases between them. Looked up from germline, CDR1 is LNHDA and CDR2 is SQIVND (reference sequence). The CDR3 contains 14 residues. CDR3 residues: CATSETATNEKLFF. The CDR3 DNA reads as TGTGCCACCAGTGAGACTGCAACTAATGAAAAACTGTTTTTT.

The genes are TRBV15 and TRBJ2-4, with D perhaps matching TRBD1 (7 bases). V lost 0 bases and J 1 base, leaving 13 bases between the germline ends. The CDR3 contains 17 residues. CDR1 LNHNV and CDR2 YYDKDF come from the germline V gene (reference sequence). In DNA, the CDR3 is TGTGCCACCAGCAGAGATCAGGGGGGCGCCGCCAAAAACATTCAGTACTTC. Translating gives CATSRDQGGAAKNIQYF.

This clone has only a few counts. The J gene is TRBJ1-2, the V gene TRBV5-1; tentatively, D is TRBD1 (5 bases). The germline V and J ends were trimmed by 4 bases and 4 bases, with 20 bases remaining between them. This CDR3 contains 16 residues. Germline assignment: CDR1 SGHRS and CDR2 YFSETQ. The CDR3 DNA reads TGCGCCAGCAGCGACCCATGGACCCAGGGCGCCTATGGCTACACCTTC. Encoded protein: CASSDPWTQGAYGYTF.

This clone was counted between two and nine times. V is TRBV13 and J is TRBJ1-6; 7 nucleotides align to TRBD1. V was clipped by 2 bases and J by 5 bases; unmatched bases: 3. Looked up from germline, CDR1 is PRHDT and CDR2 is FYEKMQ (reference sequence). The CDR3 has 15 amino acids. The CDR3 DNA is TGTGCCAGCAGCTTAAAGGACAGGAATAATTCACCCCTCCACTTT. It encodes CASSLKDRNNSPLHF.

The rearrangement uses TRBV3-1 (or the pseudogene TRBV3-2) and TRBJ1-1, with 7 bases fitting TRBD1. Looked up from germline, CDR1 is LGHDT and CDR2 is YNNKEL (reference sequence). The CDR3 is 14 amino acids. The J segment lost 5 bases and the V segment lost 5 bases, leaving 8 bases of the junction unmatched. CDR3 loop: CASSLFDRETEAFF. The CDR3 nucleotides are TGTGCCAGCAGCTTATTCGACAGGGAGACTGAAGCTTTCTTT.

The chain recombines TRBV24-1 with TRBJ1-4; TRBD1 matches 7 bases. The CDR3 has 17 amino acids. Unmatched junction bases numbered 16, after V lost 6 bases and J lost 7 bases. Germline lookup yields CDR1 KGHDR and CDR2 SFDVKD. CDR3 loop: CATSTEKQGWVSEKLFF. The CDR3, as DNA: TGTGCCACCAGTACAGAGAAACAGGGGTGGGTGAGTGAAAAACTGTTTTTT.

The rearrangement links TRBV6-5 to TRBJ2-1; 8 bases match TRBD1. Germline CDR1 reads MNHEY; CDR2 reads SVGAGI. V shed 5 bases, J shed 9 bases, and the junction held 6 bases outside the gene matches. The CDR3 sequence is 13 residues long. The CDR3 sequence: CASSQSGGGEQFF. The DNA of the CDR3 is TGTGCCAGCAGTCAATCAGGGGGCGGTGAGCAGTTCTTC.

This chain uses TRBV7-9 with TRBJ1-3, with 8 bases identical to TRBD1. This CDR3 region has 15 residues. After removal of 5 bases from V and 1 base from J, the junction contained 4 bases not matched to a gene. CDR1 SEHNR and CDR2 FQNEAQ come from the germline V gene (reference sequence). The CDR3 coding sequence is TGTGCCAGCAGCAAACGGACAGGGTCTGGAAACACCATATATTTT. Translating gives CASSKRTGSGNTIYF.

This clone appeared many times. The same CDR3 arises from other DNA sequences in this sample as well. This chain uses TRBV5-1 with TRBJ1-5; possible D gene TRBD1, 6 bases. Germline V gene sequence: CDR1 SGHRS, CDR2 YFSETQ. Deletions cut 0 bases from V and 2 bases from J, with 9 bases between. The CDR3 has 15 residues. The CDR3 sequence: CASSLVTGRNQPQHF. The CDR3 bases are TGCGCCAGCAGCTTGGTGACAGGACGCAATCAGCCCCAGCATTTT.

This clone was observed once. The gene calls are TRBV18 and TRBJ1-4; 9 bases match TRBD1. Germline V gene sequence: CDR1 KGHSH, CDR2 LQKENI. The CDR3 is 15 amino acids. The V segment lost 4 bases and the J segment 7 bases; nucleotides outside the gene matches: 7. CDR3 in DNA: TGTGCCAGCTCACGACAGGGGGAGAGTGGTGAAAAACTGTTTTTT. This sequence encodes CASSRQGESGEKLFF.

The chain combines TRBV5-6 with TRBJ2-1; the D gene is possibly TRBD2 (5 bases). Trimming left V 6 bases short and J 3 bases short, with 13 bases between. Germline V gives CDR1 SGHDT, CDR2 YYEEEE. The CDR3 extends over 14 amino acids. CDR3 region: CASTKPGIYNEQFF. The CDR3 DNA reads TGTGCCAGCACTAAGCCGGGAATCTACAATGAGCAGTTCTTC.

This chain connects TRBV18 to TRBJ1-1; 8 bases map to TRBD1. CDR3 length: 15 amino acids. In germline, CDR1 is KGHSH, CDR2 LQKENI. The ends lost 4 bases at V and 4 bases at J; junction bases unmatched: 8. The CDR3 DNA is TGTGCCAGCTCACTTAGGACAGGGATGGGCACTGAAGCTTTCTTT. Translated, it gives CASSLRTGMGTEAFF.

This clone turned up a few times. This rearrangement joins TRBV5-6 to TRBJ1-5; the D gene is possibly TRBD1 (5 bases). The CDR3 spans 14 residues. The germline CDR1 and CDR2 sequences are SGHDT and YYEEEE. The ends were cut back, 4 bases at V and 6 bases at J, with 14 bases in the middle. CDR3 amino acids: CASSVIGGLQPQHF. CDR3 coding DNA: TGTGCCAGCAGCGTAATCGGGGGTCTTCAGCCCCAGCATTTT. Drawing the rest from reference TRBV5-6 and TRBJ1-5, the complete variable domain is DAGVTQSPTHLIKTRGQQVTLRCSPKSGHDTVSWYQQALGQGPQFIFQYYEEEERQRGNFPDRFSGHQFPNYSSELNVNALLLGDSALYLCASSVIGGLQPQHFGDGTRLSIL.

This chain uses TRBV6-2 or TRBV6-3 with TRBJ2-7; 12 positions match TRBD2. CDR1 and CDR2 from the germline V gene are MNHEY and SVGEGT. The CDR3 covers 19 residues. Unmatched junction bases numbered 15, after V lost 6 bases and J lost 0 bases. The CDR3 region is CASSPPYQGLAGLSYEQYF. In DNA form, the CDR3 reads TGTGCCAGCAGCCCACCGTACCAAGGACTAGCGGGGCTCTCCTACGAGCAGTACTTC.

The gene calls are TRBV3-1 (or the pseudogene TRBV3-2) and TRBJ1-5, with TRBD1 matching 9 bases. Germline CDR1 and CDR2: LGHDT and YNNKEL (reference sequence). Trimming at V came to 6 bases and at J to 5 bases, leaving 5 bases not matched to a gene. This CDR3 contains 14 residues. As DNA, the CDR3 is TGTGCCAGCAGTCGACAGGGGGATGATCAGCCCCAGCATTTT. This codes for CASSRQGDDQPQHF.

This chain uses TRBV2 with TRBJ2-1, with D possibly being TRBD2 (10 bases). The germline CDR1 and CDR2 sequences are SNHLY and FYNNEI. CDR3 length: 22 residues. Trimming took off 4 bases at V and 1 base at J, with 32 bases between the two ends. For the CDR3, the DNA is TGTGCCAGCAGTGTCACGAAGCACAGGGGGCTACTAGCGGGAAGGTCCTACAATGAGCAGTTCTTC. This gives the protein CASSVTKHRGLLAGRSYNEQFF.

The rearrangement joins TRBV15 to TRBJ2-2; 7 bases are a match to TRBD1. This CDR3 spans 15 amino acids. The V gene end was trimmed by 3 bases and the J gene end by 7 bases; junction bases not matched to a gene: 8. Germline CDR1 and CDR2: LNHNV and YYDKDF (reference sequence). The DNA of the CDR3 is TGTGCCACCAGCAGTTACAGGGGATTTGGCGGGGAGCTGTTTTTT. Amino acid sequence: CATSSYRGFGGELFF.

CDR3 bases: TGTGCCAGTACCGGACAGTCTAATAGCAATCAGCCCCAGCATTTT. The encoded protein is CASTGQSNSNQPQHF. V is TRBV19 and J is TRBJ1-5, with D perhaps TRBD1 (6 bases). Germline loops: CDR1 LNHDA, CDR2 SQIVND (reference sequence). V lost 7 bases, J lost 0 bases, and 13 bases lay in between. The CDR3 spans 15 residues.

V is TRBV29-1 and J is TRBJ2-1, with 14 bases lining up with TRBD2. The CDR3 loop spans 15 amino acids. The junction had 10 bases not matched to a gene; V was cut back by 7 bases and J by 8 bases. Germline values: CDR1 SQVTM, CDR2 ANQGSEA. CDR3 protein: CSAATSGRAGDEQFF. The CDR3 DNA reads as TGCAGCGCCGCGACTAGCGGGAGGGCCGGCGATGAGCAGTTCTTC.

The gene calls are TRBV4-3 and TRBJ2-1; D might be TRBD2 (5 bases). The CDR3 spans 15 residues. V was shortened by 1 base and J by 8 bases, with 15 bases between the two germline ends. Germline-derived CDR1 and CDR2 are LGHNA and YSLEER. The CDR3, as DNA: TGCGCCAGCAGCCAAGCCTGGGCCGGGATAGATGAGCAGTTCTTC. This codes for CASSQAWAGIDEQFF.

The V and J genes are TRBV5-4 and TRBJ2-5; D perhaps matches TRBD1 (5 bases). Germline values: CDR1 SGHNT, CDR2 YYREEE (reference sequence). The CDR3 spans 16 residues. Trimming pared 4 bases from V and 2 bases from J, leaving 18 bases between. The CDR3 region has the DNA TGTGCCAGCAGCCTGGAAGCTGGGTCAGGGCAAGAGACCCAGTACTTC. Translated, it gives CASSLEAGSGQETQYF.

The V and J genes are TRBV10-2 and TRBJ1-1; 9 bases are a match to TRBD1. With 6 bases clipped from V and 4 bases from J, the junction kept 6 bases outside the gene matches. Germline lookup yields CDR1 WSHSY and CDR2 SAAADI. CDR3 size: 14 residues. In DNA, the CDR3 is TGCGCCAGCAGGCCGGGACAGGGTCGCACTGAAGCTTTCTTT. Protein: CASRPGQGRTEAFF.

CDR3: CATRGGGAQDTQYF. CDR3 sequence (DNA): TGTGCCACCAGGGGTGGAGGGGCTCAGGATACGCAGTATTTT. The chain uses TRBV24-1 and TRBJ2-3; D is perhaps TRBD2 (6 bases). Germline loops: CDR1 KGHDR, CDR2 SFDVKD. This CDR3 contains 14 residues. Trimming took off 7 bases at V and 6 bases at J, with 16 bases between the two ends.

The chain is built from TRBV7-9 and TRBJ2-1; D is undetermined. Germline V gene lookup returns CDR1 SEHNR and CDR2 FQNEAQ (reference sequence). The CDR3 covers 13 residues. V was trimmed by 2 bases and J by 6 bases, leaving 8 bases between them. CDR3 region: CASSLLSSNEQFF. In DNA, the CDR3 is TGTGCCAGCAGCTTATTGAGTAGCAATGAGCAGTTCTTC.

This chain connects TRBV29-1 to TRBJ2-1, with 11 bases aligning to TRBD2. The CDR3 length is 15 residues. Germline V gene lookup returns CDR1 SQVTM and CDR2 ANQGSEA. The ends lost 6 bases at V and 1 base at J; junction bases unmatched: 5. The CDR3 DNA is TGCAGCGTAGAGACTAGCGGGACGTCCTACAATGAGCAGTTCTTC. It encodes CSVETSGTSYNEQFF.

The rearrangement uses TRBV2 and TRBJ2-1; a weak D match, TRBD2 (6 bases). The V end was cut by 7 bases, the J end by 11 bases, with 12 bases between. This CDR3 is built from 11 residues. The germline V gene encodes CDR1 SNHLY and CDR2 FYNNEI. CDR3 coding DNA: TGTGCCAGCACCCGCGGGACTCAGCAGTTCTTC. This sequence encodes CASTRGTQQFF.

The CDR3 DNA follows: TGCGCCAGCAGTACCCAAACCCCGGGACAGGGTACCTACGAGCAGTACTTC. Its protein is CASSTQTPGQGTYEQYF. V is TRBV23-1 and J is TRBJ2-7; TRBD1 matches 9 bases. TRBV23-1 carries the ORF label, with uncertain function. The CDR3 contains 17 residues. V dropped 5 bases and J dropped 2; count of bases not matched to a gene: 13.

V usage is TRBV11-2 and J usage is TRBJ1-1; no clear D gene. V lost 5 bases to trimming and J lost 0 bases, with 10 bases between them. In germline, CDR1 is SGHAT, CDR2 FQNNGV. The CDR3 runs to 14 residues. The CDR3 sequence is CASSRLSVNTEAFF. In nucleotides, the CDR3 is TGTGCCAGCAGCCGATTAAGCGTGAACACTGAAGCTTTCTTT.

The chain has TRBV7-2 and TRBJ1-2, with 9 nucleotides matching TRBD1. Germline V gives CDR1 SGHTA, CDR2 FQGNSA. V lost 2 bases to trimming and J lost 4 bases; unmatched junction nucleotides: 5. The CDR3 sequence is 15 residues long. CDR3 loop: CASSLTGQGGYGYTF. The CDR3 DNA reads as TGTGCCAGCAGCTTAACGGGACAGGGTGGCTATGGCTACACCTTC.